This T cell receptor beta chain was recorded in a study of shared clonotypes between healthy human individuals. Germline V gene lookup returns CDR1 MDHEN and CDR2 SYDVKM. This CDR3 region has 14 residues. Trimming at V came to 10 bases and at J to 6 bases, leaving 11 bases not matched to a gene. Only in-frame clones appear in the TCRdb table, and some are missing; sequencing was by immunoSEQ multiplex PCR. The table lists around 2.1 million clones, roughly 91% of them singletons. This clone was found once. Naive CD8 cells lacked CD45RO, underwent positive selection for CCR7 and left out terminally differentiated effector memory CD45RA+ cells.

The specimen sequenced was naive CD8+ T cells from PBMCs. The chain joins TRBV28 to TRBJ2-1; 8 nucleotides agree with TRBD1. The sequence was collected from a man aged 18-30 years in good health. Some clones in this sample may be carry-over from other donors' samples. CDR3: CATVDRGGPNEQFF. In DNA form, the CDR3 reads TGTGCCACCGTCGACAGGGGAGGACCCAATGAGCAGTTCTTC.